A selection of T cell receptor beta chains follows, all from one sample in a study of identical twins. A single record per CDR3 protein comes from TCRdb applying MiXCR to the 5' RACE reads. The sample has about 530,000 distinct CDR3 sequences, roughly 15% seen once. These data were also filed under a second study, of yellow fever vaccine responses in identical twins.

Sample: CD4+ T cells sorted from blood. Receptors originate from a woman aged 18-30 years in good health. Each CDR3 is given with its conserved first and last residue. The order of the fields is D gene, J gene, clone size, V gene, CDR3 DNA, CDR3 protein. The D gene is left open where the match is weak. A row's size may be missing; if present it is once, few, many or a size class.

TRBD1 | TRBJ2-6 | few | TRBV10-3 | TGTGCCATCGGGGGGACAGGGGGATCCTCTGGGGCCAACGTCCTGACTTTC | CAIGGTGGSSGANVLTF
NA | TRBJ2-1 | NA | TRBV2 | TGTGCCAGCAGTGTGGGGAGTAGCGGTGAGCAGTTCTTC | CASSVGSSGEQFF
NA | TRBJ2-2 | few | TRBV24-1 | TGTGCCACTAGGACCGCGGACACCGGGGAGCTGTTTTTT | CATRTADTGELFF
TRBD1 | TRBJ1-2 | few | TRBV29-1 | TGCAGCGTCGCCGGGACAGCTGATGGCTACACCTTC | CSVAGTADGYTF
TRBD2 | TRBJ2-1 | NA | TRBV7-2 | TGTGCCAGCAGCTTAGCGGTTCGGACTAGTTCCTACAATGAGCAGTTCTTC | CASSLAVRTSSYNEQFF
NA | TRBJ1-2 | NA | TRBV20-1 | TGCAGTGCTCGTCTCGAGGGAATGAATGGCTACACCTTC | CSARLEGMNGYTF
NA | TRBJ2-5 | few | TRBV9 | TGTGCCAGCAGCGCCAGCGGCAACCAAGAGACCCAGTACTTC | CASSASGNQETQYF
NA | TRBJ1-5 | few | TRBV7-9 | TGTGCCAGCAGCTCCGGAGGAAAACAGCCCCAGCATTTT | CASSSGGKQPQHF
NA | TRBJ2-2 | NA | TRBV7-7 | TGTGCCAGTCCATCCGGCACCGGGGAGCTGTTTTTT | CASPSGTGELFF
TRBD1 | TRBJ2-5 | few | TRBV5-5 | TGTGCCAGCTCAGGGACAGGGTTAAAACAAGAGACCCAGTACTTC | CASSGTGLKQETQYF
TRBD1 | TRBJ1-1 | few | TRBV3-1 | TGTGCCAGCAGCCAAGTCGCAGGGGGCTTTGAAGCTTTCTTT | CASSQVAGGFEAFF
NA | TRBJ2-5 | NA | TRBV28 | TGTGCCAGCAGCTCTATAGCGAGCTGGGAGACCCAGTACTTC | CASSSIASWETQYF
NA | TRBJ2-3 | NA | TRBV7-2 | TGTGCCAGCAGCTTAGTTTTTCTGGATACGCAGTATTTT | CASSLVFLDTQYF
NA | TRBJ2-5 | NA | TRBV6-6 | TGTGCCAGCAGACAGGGATCCGAGACCCAGTACTTC | CASRQGSETQYF
NA | TRBJ1-1 | NA | TRBV6-1 | TGTGCCAGCAGTCCCCGGGGGTTCTGGGACACTGAAGCTTTCTTT | CASSPRGFWDTEAFF
NA | TRBJ1-2 | few | TRBV12-3/TRBV12-4 | TGTGCCAGCAGTTTTATTGGTGGCTACACCTTC | CASSFIGGYTF
NA | TRBJ2-7 | few | TRBV4-1 | TGCGCCAGCAGCAATGCCGGAGCGGGCTCCTCCTACGAGCAGTACTTC | CASSNAGAGSSYEQYF
NA | TRBJ1-1 | NA | TRBV7-2 | TGTGCCAGCTCACAAACGCTTCTGAACACTGAAGCTTTCTTT | CASSQTLLNTEAFF
NA | TRBJ2-5 | NA | TRBV20-1 | TGCAGTGCTAGAGATATGGGACCGAGACAAGAGACCCAGTACTTC | CSARDMGPRQETQYF
TRBD2 | TRBJ2-3 | NA | TRBV6-5 | TGTGCCAGCAGTTACGATCGAGGAGCGGGAGGAGATACGCAGTATTTT | CASSYDRGAGGDTQYF
TRBD1 | TRBJ2-7 | many | TRBV12-3/TRBV12-4 | TGTGCCAGCAGTTTTGGGACAGGGGTCTCCTACGAGCAGTACTTC | CASSFGTGVSYEQYF
TRBD1 | TRBJ2-7 | few | TRBV5-6 | TGTGCCAGCACCGAAACCGGGACAGGCGATACCTACGAGCAGTACTTC | CASTETGTGDTYEQYF
NA | TRBJ2-2 | NA | TRBV6-6 | TGTGCCAGCAGTAAACATGACACCGGGGAGCTGTTTTTT | CASSKHDTGELFF
TRBD1 | TRBJ2-1 | NA | TRBV29-1 | TGCAGCGTCCACGACAGGGATGAGCAGTTCTTC | CSVHDRDEQFF
NA | TRBJ1-1 | NA | TRBV20-1 | TGCAGTGCTGTATACCCTCATGACACTGAAGCTTTCTTT | CSAVYPHDTEAFF
NA | TRBJ2-1 | few | TRBV5-1 | TGCGCCAGCAGCTTGGCCGGTACGAATGAGCAGTTCTTC | CASSLAGTNEQFF
NA | TRBJ2-3 | NA | TRBV7-9 | TGTGCCAGCAGCTTGACCCCCACAACAGATACGCAGTATTTT | CASSLTPTTDTQYF
TRBD1 | TRBJ1-5 | many | TRBV27 | TGTGCCAGCAGTTTATCCCGCGGACAGGGGGCTATGGGCAATCAGCCCCAGCATTTT | CASSLSRGQGAMGNQPQHF
NA | TRBJ2-3 | few | TRBV9 | TGTGCCAGCAGCGTAGACTACTACACAGATACGCAGTATTTT | CASSVDYYTDTQYF
NA | TRBJ2-1 | NA | TRBV18 | TGTGCCAGCTCACGGGATGTCAGAAAGGGAATCAATGAGCAGTTCTTC | CASSRDVRKGINEQFF
TRBD1 | TRBJ1-1 | many | TRBV12-3/TRBV12-4 | TGTGCCAGCAGCCCGGGACAGGGGGTAACTGAAGCTTTCTTT | CASSPGQGVTEAFF
NA | TRBJ2-4 | NA | TRBV20-1 | TGCAGTCCTGCGGGGCTGGTAAACATTCAGTACTTC | CSPAGLVNIQYF
TRBD1 | TRBJ2-5 | few | TRBV7-9 | TGTGCCAGCAGCCAAACAGGGGTACAAGAGACCCAGTACTTC | CASSQTGVQETQYF
TRBD1 | TRBJ1-4 | many | TRBV28 | TGTGCCAGCAGTTTAAGGACAGGGTTGACTAATGAAAAACTGTTTTTT | CASSLRTGLTNEKLFF
NA | TRBJ1-2 | NA | TRBV28 | TGTGCCAGCCTAAGGGAGGGTTATGGCTACACCTTC | CASLREGYGYTF
NA | TRBJ2-1 | NA | TRBV3-1 | TGTGCCAGCAGCCCCACTTCCGGGACCTCGCTGTTCTTC | CASSPTSGTSLFF
TRBD1 | TRBJ2-2 | NA | TRBV6-4 | TGTGCCAGCACGACTCCGGGACAGCCCCGGACCGGGGAGCTGTTTTTT | CASTTPGQPRTGELFF
NA | TRBJ2-5 | NA | TRBV19 | TGTGCCAGTAGTACCACAGCGACGCGAGAGACCCAGTACTTC | CASSTTATRETQYF
TRBD1 | TRBJ2-2 | few | TRBV3-1 | TGTGCCAGCACCCAGGGGGACACCGGGGAGCTGTTTTTT | CASTQGDTGELFF
NA | TRBJ2-1 | once | TRBV5-6 | TGTGCCAGCAGCCCGGAGTCCGGGCCTGGGCGGCAGTTCTTC | CASSPESGPGRQFF
TRBD2 | TRBJ2-3 | NA | TRBV4-1 | TGCGCCAGCAGCCAAGTTTGGACTAGCAGGTCCACAGATACGCAGTATTTT | CASSQVWTSRSTDTQYF
NA | TRBJ2-2 | few | TRBV28 | TGTGCCAGCAGCCCCCGGGACTGGCGTGAAGTCTACCGGACCGGGGAGCTGTTTTTT | CASSPRDWREVYRTGELFF
TRBD1 | TRBJ2-5 | NA | TRBV29-1 | TGCAGCGTTGGTGAGGGGGCAGGTCAAGAGACCCAGTACTTC | CSVGEGAGQETQYF
TRBD2 | TRBJ2-1 | few | TRBV24-1 | TGTGCCACCAGTGATTCTGGCGGGGGGGCGTATGAGCAGTTCTTC | CATSDSGGGAYEQFF
NA | TRBJ2-4 | NA | TRBV12-3/TRBV12-4 | TGTGCCAGCAGTGGAAGACTGATGGGGGGTCAGTACTTC | CASSGRLMGGQYF
NA | TRBJ2-1 | NA | TRBV11-2 | TGTGCCAGCAGCGCGCATGTGGGGTTCAATGAGCAGTTCTTC | CASSAHVGFNEQFF
NA | TRBJ2-2 | NA | TRBV10-3 | TGTGCCCCATACGGGACACTGACCGGGGAGCTGTTTTTT | CAPYGTLTGELFF
NA | TRBJ2-3 | NA | TRBV9 | TGTGCCAGCAGCGCTCGTAGCGGAGACGTTATAGATACGCAGTATTTT | CASSARSGDVIDTQYF
NA | TRBJ2-3 | NA | TRBV5-1 | TGCGCCAGCAGCTTGTGGTGGGGCACAGATACGCAGTATTTT | CASSLWWGTDTQYF
NA | TRBJ2-5 | few | TRBV5-1 | TGCGCCAGCAGCTTTCTAGGGAGAGAGACCCAGTACTTC | CASSFLGRETQYF
NA | TRBJ2-6 | few | TRBV6-1 | TGTGCCAGCAGCGGTCGGGACACCTACTCCTCTGGGGCCAACGTCCTGACTTTC | CASSGRDTYSSGANVLTF
NA | TRBJ1-1 | many | TRBV10-3 | TGTGCCATCAGTGAACAGGAGAACACTGAAGCTTTCTTT | CAISEQENTEAFF
NA | TRBJ2-7 | NA | TRBV2 | TGTGCCAGCAGTGAAGGGGCTGAGTTCTACGAGCAGTACTTC | CASSEGAEFYEQYF